This T cell receptor beta chain appears in the sequencing data of a study of blood T cell repertoires in COVID-19. The germline gives CDR1 SGHTA, CDR2 FQGNSA. The CDR3 is 14 residues long. The junction had 4 bases not matched to a gene; V was cut back by 5 bases and J by 1 base. This clone has only one observation. TCRdb keeps only in-frame clones here, not all; method: immunoSEQ multiplex PCR. The table records 70,000 or so clones, 86% of them present only once. This TCR was recovered from a man between 65 and 79 years old with active or convalescent COVID-19. The chain joins TRBV7-2 to TRBJ1-1; TRBD1 aligns across 7 bases. The sequenced sample was peripheral blood. The CDR3 region is CASSRDSPNTEAFF. CDR3 bases: TGTGCCAGCAGCCGGGACAGCCCGAACACTGAAGCTTTCTTT.